This T cell receptor (beta chain) was recovered during a study of siplizumab effects on memory and regulatory T cells. Regarding the study as a whole: A major contribution to the alloresponse seemed to be made by naive T cells, which seemed more diverse than memory cells. Whether proliferating Tregs in siplizumab cultures suppress was not functionally confirmed.

There are 15 residues in the CDR3. Germline values: CDR1 SSHAT, CDR2 FNYEAQ (reference sequence). Concerning this clone itself: Its antigen is currently unknown. The junction shows a germline mismatch at one end, possibly a read error.

This table comes from immunoSEQ multiplex PCR, and its TCRdb copy is limited to in-frame clones, with some not included. Of 60,000 to 70,000 clones in the sample, approximately 89% were seen once. The sequencing sample was made of Tregs sorted from blood. The source of this sequence is a human donor in good health. The V gene is TRBV7-7, the J gene TRBJ2-7, with 10 bases lining up with TRBD2. The CDR3 is CASSPGLASLGEQYF. The CDR3 DNA follows: TGTGCTAGCAGCCCGGGACTAGCGTCTTTGGGAGAGCAGTACTTC.